The source of this TCR beta chain is a study of CD8 T cells in Susac syndrome. The RNA, about 0.5 to 1 ug, was put through reverse transcription using random hexamers. The CDR3 of TCR beta was amplified by immunoSEQ multiplex PCR across 54 Vbeta and 13 Jbeta. TCRdb itself ran the immunoSEQ multiplex PCR reads through MiXCR, one entry per CDR3 protein. The repertoire holds some 300,000 distinct CDR3 sequences, with about 88% as singletons. The authors sequenced TCR beta from blood CD8+ and CD4+ T cells. The TEMRA cells underwent FACS enrichment, while the CD8+ and CD4+ T cells underwent negative isolation. The CDR3 is 16 residues long. V shed 4 bases and J 7 bases; nucleotides not matched to a gene: 7. Per the germline V gene, CDR1 is SGDLS and CDR2 is YYNGEE.

The rearrangement links TRBV9 to TRBJ2-1; 14 bases line up with TRBD2. Sample: CD8+ T cells from PBMCs. This TCR came from a human donor with multiple sclerosis. CDR3 residues: CASSKPGTSGSNEQFF. The CDR3 bases are TGTGCCAGCAGCAAACCTGGGACTAGCGGGAGTAATGAGCAGTTCTTC.